The clone carrying this TCR beta chain has only a few counts. Its specificity is unknown. Overnight CMV lysate stimulation of fresh PBMCs defined donor CMV status by CD4+ IFNgamma. After CD4 positive bead selection, the CD4-negative fraction gave CD8 T cells. This record comes from a study of naive and memory T cell subsets. J lost 2 bases, V lost 5 bases, and 6 bases had no gene match. Germline loops: CDR1 MNHEY, CDR2 SMNVEV (reference sequence). The CDR3 has 14 amino acids. Points from the study as a whole: Naive repertoires, especially CD8, held a few larger clonotypes, possibly memory cells re-expressing CD45RA. Between naive and memory subsets, TCR abundance power law exponents differed.

Both TRBC1 and TRBC2 were covered by a beta constant-region primer of two equimolar oligonucleotides. Nested alpha and beta constant-region primers with the SP2 primer drove four PCR rounds on ligated cDNA. One entry per CDR3 protein, called by TCRdb with MiXCR from the UMI-ligation and nested PCR reads. Among roughly 99,000 distinct CDR3 sequences listed, approximately 10% were seen once. The receptor was derived from a human donor in good health. The specimen sequenced was naive CD4+ T cells from blood. The rearrangement joins TRBV27 to TRBJ2-7; 7 bases agree with TRBD1. CDR3 loop: CASSPRGLPYEQYF. CDR3 coding DNA: TGTGCCAGCAGTCCCAGGGGGTTGCCCTACGAGCAGTACTTC.